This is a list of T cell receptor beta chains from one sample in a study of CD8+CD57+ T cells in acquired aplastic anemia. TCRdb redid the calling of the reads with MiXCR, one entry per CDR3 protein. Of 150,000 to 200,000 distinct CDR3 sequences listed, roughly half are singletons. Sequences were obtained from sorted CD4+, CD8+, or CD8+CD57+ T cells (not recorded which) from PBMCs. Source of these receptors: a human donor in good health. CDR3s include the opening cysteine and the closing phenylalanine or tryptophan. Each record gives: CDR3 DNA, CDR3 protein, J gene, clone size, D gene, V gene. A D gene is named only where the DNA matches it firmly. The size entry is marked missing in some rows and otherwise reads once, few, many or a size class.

TGTGCCACCAGCAGAGATAGGTCGGCCCAGGGGGAAAAACTGTTTTTT,CATSRDRSAQGEKLFF,TRBJ1-4,once,-,TRBV15
TGTGCCAGCAGCCTGGACATCTACGAGCAGTACTTC,CASSLDIYEQYF,TRBJ2-7,-,-,TRBV7-9
TGTGCCAGTAGTACCATGGGACACTACGAGCAGTACTTC,CASSTMGHYEQYF,TRBJ2-7,-,-,TRBV19
TGTGCCATCAGTGAGTCTACCGGTGAGCAGTTCTTC,CAISESTGEQFF,TRBJ2-1,-,-,TRBV7-9
TGTGCCAGCAGCTTAGACATGTTTTCACCCCTCCACTTT,CASSLDMFSPLHF,TRBJ1-6,-,-,TRBV7-2
TGTGCCACCAGTGAAGGTTCCGTAGAGACCCAGTACTTC,CATSEGSVETQYF,TRBJ2-5,many,-,TRBV24-1
TGTGCCAGCAGTGCGACTAGCGGGAGGGCAAGAGATACGCAGTATTTT,CASSATSGRARDTQYF,TRBJ2-3,-,TRBD2,TRBV25-1
TGTGCCAGCAGTGACGTCGGGGGTTATGGCTACACCTTC,CASSDVGGYGYTF,TRBJ1-2,few,-,TRBV2
TGTGCCAGCAGAGCTCGGGACAACCAAGAGACCCAGTACTTC,CASRARDNQETQYF,TRBJ2-5,-,-,TRBV12-3/TRBV12-4
TGCGCCAGCAGCCAAGCATTCCCAAACCGGGACCGACATGGCTACACCTTC,CASSQAFPNRDRHGYTF,TRBJ1-2,once,-,TRBV4-3
TGCAGTGCTAGAGATCAAGGGGTGGCGGGGTCCACAGATACGCAGTATTTT,CSARDQGVAGSTDTQYF,TRBJ2-3,many,-,TRBV20-1
TGTGCCAGCAGCTTAGAGACAGACCCCCGCGATGAGCAGTTCTTC,CASSLETDPRDEQFF,TRBJ2-1,few,-,TRBV11-2
TGTGCCAGGAGGCTTTCAGGGGATGCCGGGGAGCTGTTTTTT,CARRLSGDAGELFF,TRBJ2-2,many,-,TRBV12-3/TRBV12-4
TGTGCCACCAGTGATTTACGCCAAGATACGCAGTATTTT,CATSDLRQDTQYF,TRBJ2-3,once,-,TRBV24-1
TGCAGCGTTTTAGAGAGCTCCTACGAGCAGTACTTC,CSVLESSYEQYF,TRBJ2-7,many,-,TRBV29-1
TGTGCCAGCAGTTTAGTGGTACAGGGTGGTTTTCAGTTCTTC,CASSLVVQGGFQFF,TRBJ2-1,-,-,TRBV28
TGTGCCAGCAGCCCTTATACTTGGACTAGCGGGAGCTCAAATACGCAGTATTTT,CASSPYTWTSGSSNTQYF,TRBJ2-3,-,TRBD2,TRBV6-7
TGTGCCAGCAGCTTACATTATAACACTGAAGCTTTCTTT,CASSLHYNTEAFF,TRBJ1-1,-,-,TRBV7-2
TGTGCCACCAGTACGGATACGCAGTATTTT,CATSTDTQYF,TRBJ2-3,few,-,TRBV24-1
TGCAGTGCTTTAGCGGGGGGGCCCTACAGCCCCCAGTACTTC,CSALAGGPYSPQYF,TRBJ2-5,once,TRBD2,TRBV20-1
TGTGCCAGCAGCTTGACAGTGGTTAATTCACCCCTCCACTTT,CASSLTVVNSPLHF,TRBJ1-6,many,-,TRBV5-4
TGTGCCAGCAGATTACAGGGGGCGGGAGATACGCAGTATTTT,CASRLQGAGDTQYF,TRBJ2-3,many,TRBD1,TRBV6-5
TGTGCCAGCAGCACCGGGGCGTCCTCGAACACTGAAGCTTTCTTT,CASSTGASSNTEAFF,TRBJ1-1,many,-,TRBV7-8
TGTGCCAGCAGTGACCCGGGACTAGCGGAGAGAGATACGCAGTATTTT,CASSDPGLAERDTQYF,TRBJ2-3,-,TRBD2,TRBV25-1
TGCAGCTTCACCGGGGGATCGAACACCGGGAAGCTGTTCTTT,CSFTGGSNTGKLFF,TRBJ2-2,-,-,TRBV29-1
TGTGCCAGCAGCTTCCCAGGGTCGGACGAGCAGTACTTC,CASSFPGSDEQYF,TRBJ2-7,-,-,TRBV7-9
TGTGCCAGCAACACCGGGACAGGGGCCTATGGCTACACCTTC,CASNTGTGAYGYTF,TRBJ1-2,few,TRBD1,TRBV2
TGTGCCAGCAGCCAAGACCTCAGGGATCTTTACGAGCAGTACTTC,CASSQDLRDLYEQYF,TRBJ2-7,many,-,TRBV3-1
TGTGCCAGCAGTTTGAAGGAGGATGCGTACTTC,CASSLKEDAYF,TRBJ2-5,-,-,TRBV12-3/TRBV12-4
TGCGCCAGCAGCCAAGATCGGGGGGGCCAAGAGACCCAGTACTTC,CASSQDRGGQETQYF,TRBJ2-5,-,TRBD2,TRBV4-3
TGTGCCAGCAGTGATAGGACAGGGGGCAGGCAGCCCCAGCATTTT,CASSDRTGGRQPQHF,TRBJ1-5,few,TRBD1,TRBV2
TGCGCCAGCAGCGCGGGACACCCTAATGAAAAACTGTTTTTT,CASSAGHPNEKLFF,TRBJ1-4,-,-,TRBV5-1
TGTGCCATCAAGGCCACCTTGGGGTTGAGGGACGAGCAGTACTTC,CAIKATLGLRDEQYF,TRBJ2-7,few,-,TRBV10-3
TGCAGCGTGGGACTAGCGGTTAACACCGGGGAGCTGTTTTTT,CSVGLAVNTGELFF,TRBJ2-2,-,TRBD2,TRBV29-1
TGTGCCACCAGTGACCCCGGTATCTATGGCTACACCTTC,CATSDPGIYGYTF,TRBJ1-2,few,-,TRBV24-1
TGTGCCACCAGTCACGACAGTGGAGATGAGCAGTTCTTC,CATSHDSGDEQFF,TRBJ2-1,-,-,TRBV24-1
TGTGCCAGCAGCCCGGACGGGGTTCGGATCTACTTC,CASSPDGVRIYF,TRBJ2-7,-,-,TRBV5-4
TGCAGTGCTTTTAGCGGGAGGCCGAAGACCCAGTACTTC,CSAFSGRPKTQYF,TRBJ2-5,many,TRBD2,TRBV20-1
TGCGGCGTTGAAGGCGACAGGGGGCGAAACTATGGCTACACCTTC,CGVEGDRGRNYGYTF,TRBJ1-2,few,TRBD1,TRBV29-1
TGTGCCAGCATAACTATGGGCGACAATGAGCAGTTCTTC,CASITMGDNEQFF,TRBJ2-1,-,-,TRBV7-2
TGTGCCAGCAGCTCCCAAGGGTATACTGCGCAGCCCCAGCATTTT,CASSSQGYTAQPQHF,TRBJ1-5,-,-,TRBV12-3/TRBV12-4
TGTGCCAGTAGCCAAGACAGGGGGTTGACAGATACGCAGTATTTT,CASSQDRGLTDTQYF,TRBJ2-3,many,TRBD1,TRBV19